This section outlines one T cell receptor (beta chain) sequence together with its context. The length of the CDR3 is 15 residues. J lost 4 bases, V lost 5 bases, and 8 bases had no gene match. Germline V lookup: CDR1 MNHEY, CDR2 SVGAGI. Sequencing used immunoSEQ multiplex PCR; TCRdb keeps in-frame clones, though not all of them. In the table there are about 670,000 clones, approximately 90% of which are singletons. The data derive from a study of blood T cell repertoires in COVID-19. Study summary: PBMCs, B-cell-depleted T cells, or T cells were the source of the cDNA or gDNA that made up the material.

The sequenced sample consisted of peripheral blood. This clonotype was sampled from a woman aged 18-29 years with acute or convalescent COVID-19. V is TRBV6-5 and J is TRBJ2-1; 7 nucleotides agree with TRBD1. The CDR3 DNA reads as TGTGCCAGCAGTCCGTTTCCGGGACAGTACAATGAGCAGTTCTTC. This encodes CASSPFPGQYNEQFF.